Each of the 21 T cell receptor beta chains below was sequenced from the same sample in a study of blood T cell repertoires in COVID-19. TCRdb's copy holds only in-frame clones and misses some; the assay was immunoSEQ multiplex PCR. This sample carries 30,000 to 40,000 clones, 74% of them seen once, and the ten largest clones take about 10%. The material sequenced was peripheral blood. The receptors derive from a man between 65 and 85 years old with COVID-19, enrolled during active disease.

The rearrangement uses TRBV2 and TRBJ2-3; no clear D gene. CDR1 is SNHLY, CDR2 FYNNEI, per germline. The CDR3 runs to 11 residues. Trimming left V 11 bases short and J 6 bases short, with 12 bases between. This chain's CDR3 is CAGSVRDTQYF. CDR3 nucleotides: TGTGCCGGCTCAGTCAGGGATACGCAGTATTTT. The variable domain in full, completed from reference TRBV2 and TRBJ2-3, reads EPEVTQTPSHQVTQMGQEVILRCVPISNHLYFYWYRQILGQKVEFLVSFYNNEISEKSEIFDDQFSVERPDGSNFTLKIRSTKLEDSAMYFCAGSVRDTQYFGPGTRLTVL.

The CDR3 here is CASSHPGTGIEAFF. CDR3 sequence (DNA): TGCGCCAGCAGCCACCCCGGGACAGGGATTGAAGCTTTCTTT. The rearrangement joins TRBV4-1 to TRBJ1-1, with TRBD1 matching over 9 bases. With 3 bases clipped from V and 7 bases from J, the junction kept 6 bases outside the gene matches. The CDR3 runs to 14 residues. CDR1 and CDR2 from the germline V gene are MGHRA and YSYEKL.

The rearrangement joins TRBV29-1 to TRBJ1-1; no clear D gene. The CDR3 has 11 residues. Germline CDR1 SQVTM, CDR2 ANQGSEA. V was trimmed by 5 bases and J by 4 bases, leaving 8 bases between them. DNA for the CDR3: TGCAGCGTTACCGGTATCACTGAAGCTTTCTTT. Residues: CSVTGITEAFF.

The J gene is TRBJ2-2, the V gene TRBV5-1; D gene ambiguous. The germline gives CDR1 SGHRS, CDR2 YFSETQ. The length of the CDR3 is 13 residues. Trimming stripped 2 bases from V and 4 bases from J, with 6 bases between. CDR3 sequence: CASSFSGTGELFF. Written as DNA, the CDR3 is TGCGCCAGCAGCTTCTCGGGCACCGGGGAGCTGTTTTTT.

The chain carries TRBV19 and TRBJ2-1; 7 bases are shared with TRBD2. V lost 5 bases and J lost 10; bases outside the gene matches: 17. The germline gives CDR1 LNHDA, CDR2 SQIVND (reference sequence). The CDR3 loop spans 16 amino acids. The CDR3 DNA reads as TGTGCCAGTAGTTTATATGGGCTATGGGGGAGGGGCGAGCAGTTCTTC. Its translation is CASSLYGLWGRGEQFF. The variable domain in full, completed from reference TRBV19 and TRBJ2-1, reads DGGITQSPKYLFRKEGQNVTLSCEQNLNHDAMYWYRQDPGQGLRLIYYSQIVNDFQKGDIAEGYSVSREKKESFPLTVTSAQKNPTAFYLCASSLYGLWGRGEQFFGPGTRLTVL.

J is TRBJ1-1 and V is TRBV10-1, with D unclear. The CDR3 runs to 13 residues. Germline V gene lookup returns CDR1 WNHNN and CDR2 SYGVQD (reference sequence). V was shortened by 0 bases and J by 4 bases, with 6 bases between the two germline ends. The CDR3 spells CASSESPGTEAFF. For the CDR3, the DNA is TGCGCCAGCAGTGAGTCCCCGGGCACTGAAGCTTTCTTT.

The chain uses TRBV11-3 and TRBJ1-1; weak D call: TRBD1 (5 bases). The V and J ends lost 5 bases and 3 bases respectively, with 13 bases between them. The CDR3 is 14 amino acids. Germline-derived CDR1 and CDR2 are SGHNT and YENEEA. As DNA, the CDR3 is TGTGCCAGCAGCCGAAAATGGGGGGACACTGAAGCTTTCTTT. Encoded protein: CASSRKWGDTEAFF.

The chain uses TRBV10-3 and TRBJ2-1, with 14 bases matching TRBD2. The CDR3 covers 15 residues. J was trimmed by 7 bases and V by 6 bases; bases with no gene match: 5. Germline V gives CDR1 ENHRY, CDR2 SYGVKD. CDR3 in DNA: TGTGCCATCAGAGGGACTAGCGGGAGTTGGAATGAGCAGTTCTTC. Its translation: CAIRGTSGSWNEQFF.

The rearrangement joins TRBV10-1 to TRBJ2-2; D might be TRBD2 (5 bases). The CDR3 spans 15 residues. Germline-derived CDR1 and CDR2 are WNHNN and SYGVQD (reference sequence). V was pared by 0 bases and J by 7 bases, with 12 bases between. DNA for the CDR3: TGCGCCAGCAGTGAGTCCGGGGAGAACCGCGGGGAGCTGTTTTTT. Its protein is CASSESGENRGELFF.

This clone was detected a few times. The V and J genes are TRBV20-1 and TRBJ2-7, with TRBD2 matching over 12 bases. The CDR3 has 13 amino acids. Germline V gene sequence: CDR1 DFQATT, CDR2 SNEGSKA (reference sequence). Unmatched junction bases numbered 3, after V lost 3 bases and J lost 6 bases. The CDR3 DNA is TGCAGTGCTAGTCCTAGCGGGAGGGTCGAGCAGTACTTC. Translation: CSASPSGRVEQYF.

The gene calls are TRBV10-3 and TRBJ1-6; no clear D. V lost 0 bases and J lost 11, with 14 bases in between. Germline values: CDR1 ENHRY, CDR2 SYGVKD. The CDR3 is 15 residues long. CDR3 coding DNA: TGTGCCATCAGTGAGTCTTTGATCCGGGATCCACCCCTCCACTTT. Translated, it gives CAISESLIRDPPLHF.

The V and J genes are TRBV11-2 and TRBJ1-2; no firm D call. With 2 bases removed from V and 8 bases from J, the gap between germline ends came to 12 bases. The CDR3 runs to 13 residues. Germline lookup yields CDR1 SGHAT and CDR2 FQNNGV. The CDR3 here is CASSLSNRRGYTF. The CDR3, as DNA: TGTGCCAGCAGCTTAAGTAACAGAAGGGGCTACACCTTC.

The chain combines TRBV2 with TRBJ1-6; a weak D match, TRBD1 (5 bases). Germline lookup yields CDR1 SNHLY and CDR2 FYNNEI. V lost 6 bases, J lost 10 bases, and 16 bases lay in between. The CDR3 has 14 amino acids. The CDR3, as DNA: TGTGCCAGCAGGACGCAGGGCACGAGATCACCCCTCCACTTT. It specifies CASRTQGTRSPLHF.

This chain links TRBV7-9 with TRBJ2-7; weak D call: TRBD1 (6 bases). Germline lookup yields CDR1 SEHNR and CDR2 FQNEAQ (reference sequence). The CDR3 is made up of 13 amino acids. The ends were cut back, 6 bases at V and 5 bases at J, with 14 bases in the middle. This chain's CDR3 is CASRLDSGDEQYF. In DNA, the CDR3 is TGTGCCAGCAGACTGGACAGTGGCGACGAGCAGTACTTC.

This rearrangement joins TRBV30 to TRBJ2-1; the D gene is possibly TRBD2 (5 bases). The germline V and J ends were trimmed by 4 bases and 9 bases, with 10 bases remaining between them. The CDR3 runs 11 residues. Per germline, CDR1 GTSNPN and CDR2 SVGIG (reference sequence). This CDR3 is CAWKPGSEQFF. The CDR3 DNA sequence: TGTGCCTGGAAACCTGGGAGTGAGCAGTTCTTC.

The chain carries TRBV19 and TRBJ1-4, with 9 bases matching TRBD1. Germline trimming cut 5 bases from V and 4 bases from J; bases unmatched to any gene: 5. The germline V gene has CDR1 LNHDA and CDR2 SQIVND (reference sequence). The CDR3 covers 15 residues. The CDR3 region is CASSPRDRDNEKLFF. The CDR3 DNA sequence: TGTGCCAGTAGTCCTCGGGACAGGGATAATGAAAAACTGTTTTTT.

The genes are TRBV7-2 and TRBJ1-6, with 7 bases lining up with TRBD1. The J segment lost 7 bases and the V segment lost 5 bases, leaving 8 bases of the junction unmatched. The CDR3 runs 15 residues. Germline values: CDR1 SGHTA, CDR2 FQGNSA. Here the CDR3 reads CASSATGVSNSPLHF. CDR3 coding DNA: TGTGCCAGCAGCGCCACAGGGGTCTCCAATTCACCCCTCCACTTT.

The chain uses TRBV5-1 and TRBJ2-1; TRBD2 matches at 9 bases. Germline V gene lookup returns CDR1 SGHRS and CDR2 YFSETQ. V shed 0 bases and J 8 bases; nucleotides not matched to a gene: 6. The CDR3 extends over 15 amino acids. The CDR3 is CASSLASGIAYEQFF. The DNA for the CDR3 is TGCGCCAGCAGCTTGGCTAGCGGGATTGCATATGAGCAGTTCTTC.

The V and J genes are TRBV12-3 or TRBV12-4 and TRBJ1-2; D gene unclear. CDR3 length equals 11 residues. V dropped 7 bases and J dropped 5 bases, with 8 bases sitting between them. The chain's CDR3 is CASTGGYGYTF. The CDR3 DNA reads TGTGCCAGCACCGGAGGGTATGGCTACACCTTC.

The chain employs TRBV18 and TRBJ2-2; TRBD1 agrees at 8 bases. The CDR3 covers 15 residues. After removal of 4 bases from V and 4 bases from J, the junction contained 5 bases not matched to a gene. The germline V gene encodes CDR1 KGHSH and CDR2 LQKENI. The CDR3 reads CASSLGTGRTGELFF. CDR3 nucleotide sequence: TGTGCCAGCTCACTAGGGACAGGTCGCACCGGGGAGCTGTTTTTT.

This chain's CDR3 is CASSTGQGNTEAFF. CDR3 bases: TGTGCCAGCAGCACGGGACAGGGGAACACTGAAGCTTTCTTT. This chain joins TRBV7-8 and TRBJ1-1; TRBD1 agrees at 9 bases. Germline V gene sequence: CDR1 SGHVS, CDR2 FQNEAQ. The V and J ends lost 5 bases and 1 base, in that order; junction bases with no gene match: 2. The CDR3 extends over 14 amino acids. The whole variable domain, remainder taken from reference TRBV7-8 and TRBJ1-1, is GAGVSQSPRYKVAKRGQDVALRCDPISGHVSLFWYQQALGQGPEFLTYFQNEAQLDKSGLPSDRFFAERPEGSVSTLKIQRTQQEDSAVYLCASSTGQGNTEAFFGQGTRLTVV.